This TCR beta chain was captured by sequencing in a study of cytomegalovirus exposure and HLA in healthy donors. Regarding the study as a whole: In vitro experiments confirmed that a few CMV-associated chains were specific for CMV antigens. Among TCR beta chains of equal frequency, HLA-associated ones were more clonally expanded in a later analysis. A missense variant in DCLRE1C was later tied to TCR beta V- and J-gene trimming.

PCR used 60 Vbeta primers and 13 Jbeta primers. Generated by immunoSEQ multiplex PCR, the TCRdb table keeps only in-frame clones and is missing some. The data show some 60,000 clones, 75% to 85% seen once. The V gene lost 4 bases and the J gene lost 0 bases, with 8 bases spanning the gap. CDR1 MRHNA and CDR2 SNTAGT come from the germline V gene. The CDR3 extends over 14 amino acids. Concerning this clone: Its antigen is still unknown.

The specimen was PBMCs. The origin of this receptor is a male donor in good health and CMV-seronegative. The V and J genes are TRBV6-4 and TRBJ2-3; perhaps TRBD2 as D (6 bases). CDR3 protein: CASSAGTSTDTQYF. The CDR3 DNA reads as TGTGCCAGCAGTGCAGGGACTAGCACAGATACGCAGTATTTT.